Below are 4 T cell receptor beta chains sequenced from a single sample in a study of T-cell reconstitution after alpha-beta-depleted transplantation in children. Unique molecular identifiers were incorporated during preparation of the TCRbeta library. Using its own MiXCR run on the PCR reads, TCRdb lists one record per CDR3 protein. The table records about 270,000 distinct CDR3 sequences, almost 10% of them present only once. The sample was PBMCs from the stem cell graft donor, taken from the stem cell graft. The receptors shown here come from a human donor who donated a stem cell graft to a child with SCID.

The V gene is TRBV12-3 or TRBV12-4, the J gene TRBJ1-5; TRBD1 is a possible D gene (6 bases). V gave up 0 bases and J gave up 4 bases, with 16 bases separating them. There are 17 residues in the CDR3. The CDR3 region is CASSLAVGGPVNQPQHF. The CDR3 coding sequence is TGTGCCAGCAGTTTAGCGGTGGGGGGCCCGGTGAATCAGCCCCAGCATTTT.

This clonotype has a count of ten or more. J is TRBJ2-3 and V is TRBV20-1; D not resolved. The CDR3 sequence is 16 residues long. Germline V gives CDR1 DFQATT, CDR2 SNEGSKA (reference sequence). V was cut by 0 bases and J by 0 bases, with 13 bases left in between. The CDR3 DNA sequence: TGCAGTGCTAGAGATGGTCTGGCGACTAGCACAGATACGCAGTATTTT. The encoded protein is CSARDGLATSTDTQYF.

This chain uses TRBV5-4 with TRBJ2-5; D remains unclear. CDR3 length equals 13 residues. Trimming removed 2 bases from V and 0 bases from J, with 5 bases in between. In germline, CDR1 is SGHNT, CDR2 YYREEE (reference sequence). The CDR3 region has the DNA TGTGCCAGCAGCTTTTGGGACCAAGAGACCCAGTACTTC. This gives the protein CASSFWDQETQYF.

The chain employs TRBV7-8 and TRBJ2-4; the D gene is possibly TRBD1 (6 bases). CDR1 is SGHVS and CDR2 is FQNEAQ in the germline V gene. The CDR3 contains 16 residues. The V end lost 1 base, the J end lost 7 bases, and 17 bases lay between the germline ends. The CDR3 region has the DNA TGTGCCAGCAGCTTAGGTTTCAGGGAGCAGGGGAACATTCAGTACTTC. Encoded protein: CASSLGFREQGNIQYF.